What follows are 32 T cell receptor beta chains derived from one specimen sequenced in a study of Ad26.COV2.S vaccination and SARS-CoV-2 variants. Method: immunoSEQ multiplex PCR; TCRdb's copy keeps in-frame clones and lacks some. This sample has about 680,000 clones, with roughly 90% found just once. The treatment denotes: roughly 19 received Ad26.COV2.S at low or high dose, single or two shots; about five received placebo; per-sample allocation not given. The samples date from day 63 after the first vaccine or placebo injection. Source: peripheral blood, taken in a trial of Ad26.COV2.S vaccine versus placebo. The receptor set was obtained from a person aged 18-65 years who received the Ad26.COV2.S COVID-19 vaccine or a placebo.

The J gene is TRBJ2-2, the V gene TRBV7-8, with 7 bases matching TRBD2. V shed 5 bases and J 7 bases; nucleotides not matched to a gene: 7. The V gene's germline CDR1 is SGHVS and CDR2 FQNEAQ. CDR3 length: 14 amino acids. The CDR3 bases are TGTGCCAGCAGCCACAATCTAGCGGACGGGGAGCTGTTTTTT. Its translation: CASSHNLADGELFF.

This clone appeared a single time. The V call is TRBV11-2, the J call TRBJ1-4, with D unresolved. The V end was cut by 5 bases, the J end by 2 bases, with 15 bases between. This CDR3 has 16 residues. Germline assignment: CDR1 SGHAT and CDR2 FQNNGV. The CDR3, as DNA: TGTGCCAGCAGCCTAAGGATAGACCCCACTAATGAAAAACTGTTTTTT. Amino acid sequence: CASSLRIDPTNEKLFF.

The CDR3 DNA follows: TGTGCCAGTAGGCAGGCTTTGGGAAACTATGGCTACACCTTC. This encodes CASRQALGNYGYTF. V usage is TRBV19 and J usage is TRBJ1-2, with unresolved D. This CDR3 has 14 residues. Germline values: CDR1 LNHDA, CDR2 SQIVND (reference sequence). Trimming took 6 bases from V and 2 from J, leaving 13 bases between them.

The V call is TRBV29-1, the J call TRBJ2-7, with D possibly matching TRBD1 (6 bases). V lost 7 bases and J 1 base, leaving 11 bases between the germline ends. The CDR3 consists of 12 residues. CDR1 is SQVTM and CDR2 is ANQGSEA in the germline V gene. The CDR3 loop reads CSAEGVSYEQYF. The CDR3 DNA reads TGCAGCGCCGAGGGGGTATCCTACGAGCAGTACTTC.

The CDR3 sequence: CASSPSTASSYNSPLHF. DNA of the CDR3: TGTGCCAGCTCACCTAGTACGGCCAGCTCCTATAATTCACCCCTCCACTTT. The V call is TRBV18, the J call TRBJ1-6, with D uncertain. Trimming stripped 3 bases from V and 0 bases from J, with 12 bases between. The germline CDR1 and CDR2 sequences are KGHSH and LQKENI. This CDR3 comprises 17 residues.

This rearrangement joins TRBV7-9 to TRBJ2-6, with D unclear. The ends were cut back, 6 bases at V and 0 bases at J, with 3 bases in the middle. CDR3 length: 13 residues. Germline CDR1 SEHNR, CDR2 FQNEAQ (reference sequence). This chain's CDR3 is CASRDSGANVLTF. Here the CDR3 DNA reads TGTGCCAGCAGAGACTCTGGGGCCAACGTCCTGACTTTC.

V and J are TRBV10-1 and TRBJ2-2; the D gene is possibly TRBD1 (6 bases). Trimming pared 4 bases from V and 6 bases from J, leaving 9 bases between. Germline V gene lookup returns CDR1 WNHNN and CDR2 SYGVQD (reference sequence). The CDR3 has 13 residues. The CDR3 DNA follows: TGCGCCAGCAGTGGGGCAGGGGCCGGGGAGCTGTTTTTT. It is translated as CASSGAGAGELFF.

This sequence joins TRBV12-3 or TRBV12-4 and TRBJ2-7; the D gene could be TRBD1 or TRBD2 (5 bases each). The CDR3 has 12 amino acids. The V and J ends lost 1 base and 9 bases respectively, with 10 bases between them. CDR3 sequence (DNA): TGTGCCAGCAGTTTAGGCTCCGGGGCGCAGTACTTC. Its protein product is CASSLGSGAQYF.

The V call is TRBV12-3 or TRBV12-4, the J call TRBJ1-2; unclear D gene. The CDR3 loop spans 13 amino acids. V shed 3 bases and J shed 4 bases, with 9 bases lying between them. DNA for the CDR3: TGTGCCAGCAGTTTCACCAGATTCTATGGCTACACCTTC. Its protein is CASSFTRFYGYTF.

The chain joins TRBV5-1 to TRBJ2-7; TRBD2 might be the D (5 bases). The V and J ends lost 2 bases and 1 base respectively, with 10 bases between them. Germline V lookup: CDR1 SGHRS, CDR2 YFSETQ. This CDR3 contains 14 residues. The CDR3: CASSFSSGSYEQYF. The CDR3 coding sequence is TGCGCCAGCAGCTTTTCAAGCGGTTCCTACGAGCAGTACTTC.

The J gene is TRBJ1-1, the V gene TRBV2; TRBD1 agrees at 11 bases. Looked up from germline, CDR1 is SNHLY and CDR2 is FYNNEI. After removal of 3 bases from V and 7 bases from J, the junction contained 4 bases not matched to a gene. The CDR3 totals 14 residues. The CDR3, as DNA: TGTGCCAGCAGTGATTGGGACAGGGGGGATGAAGCTTTCTTT. It is translated as CASSDWDRGDEAFF.

V gene TRBV15 combines with J gene TRBJ2-3; D may match TRBD1 or TRBD2 (5 bases each). Trimming pared 0 bases from V and 4 bases from J, leaving 17 bases between. The germline CDR1 and CDR2 sequences are LNHNV and YYDKDF (reference sequence). The CDR3 consists of 17 residues. DNA for the CDR3: TGTGCCACCAGCAGAGATGTACGGGGCGGAGGCGCAGATACGCAGTATTTT. This translates into CATSRDVRGGGADTQYF. Looking up the rest from reference TRBV15 and TRBJ2-3 gives the full variable domain: DAMVIQNPRYQVTQFGKPVTLSCSQTLNHNVMYWYQQKSSQAPKLLFHYYDKDFNNEADTPDNFQSRRPNTSFCFLDIRSPGLGDTAMYLCATSRDVRGGGADTQYFGPGTRLTVL.

This clone has only a few counts. J is TRBJ1-1 and V is TRBV6-1, with unresolved D. Germline values: CDR1 MNHNS, CDR2 SASEGT. The CDR3 runs 12 residues. Trimming pared 3 bases from V and 6 bases from J, leaving 8 bases between. This chain's CDR3 is CASSDDTSEAFF. In DNA, the CDR3 is TGTGCCAGCAGTGACGACACCTCTGAAGCTTTCTTT.

In the case of this clone: Other DNA sequences in the same sample also yield this CDR3. The J gene is TRBJ2-7, the V gene TRBV7-2; a possible D gene is TRBD2 (6 bases). V lost 1 base, J lost 4 bases, and 11 bases lay in between. The length of the CDR3 is 14 residues. In germline, CDR1 is SGHTA, CDR2 FQGNSA. For the CDR3, the DNA is TGTGCCAGCAGCTTAGGCGGGAACTCTTACGAGCAGTACTTC. It codes for CASSLGGNSYEQYF.

The genes are TRBV10-3 and TRBJ2-7, with D unclear. The CDR3 loop spans 14 amino acids. Germline V gene lookup returns CDR1 ENHRY and CDR2 SYGVKD. V was trimmed by 3 bases and J by 3 bases, leaving 12 bases between them. CDR3 coding DNA: TGTGCCATCAGTGATTCCGGAAGGCTCTACGAGCAGTACTTC. Its translation: CAISDSGRLYEQYF.

This chain connects TRBV9 to TRBJ1-2, with 11 bases identical to TRBD1. Per germline, CDR1 SGDLS and CDR2 YYNGEE. V trimming: 4 bases; J trimming: 2 bases; junction bases outside the gene matches: 4. The length of the CDR3 is 15 residues. CDR3 residues: CASSLRDRGNYGYTF. CDR3 nucleotides: TGTGCCAGCAGCCTCCGGGACAGGGGGAACTATGGCTACACCTTC.

The CDR3 DNA reads TGTGCCTGGAGTCAGACAGGGAACTATGGCTACACCTTC. Its protein is CAWSQTGNYGYTF. The rearrangement links TRBV30 to TRBJ1-2; 7 bases align to TRBD1. After removal of 2 bases from V and 2 bases from J, the junction contained 2 bases not matched to a gene. Germline V lookup: CDR1 GTSNPN, CDR2 SVGIG (reference sequence). The CDR3 consists of 13 residues.

The chain combines TRBV13 with TRBJ1-2; D gene unclear. V was shortened by 5 bases and J by 8 bases, with 15 bases between the two germline ends. The CDR3 contains 13 residues. Germline V lookup: CDR1 PRHDT, CDR2 FYEKMQ (reference sequence). DNA for the CDR3: TGTGCCAGCAGCACCCGGGAGCGAGGGGGCTACACCTTC. It is translated as CASSTRERGGYTF. Together with reference TRBV13 and TRBJ1-2, the CDR3 gives the full variable domain: AAGVIQSPRHLIKEKRETATLKCYPIPRHDTVYWYQQGPGQDPQFLISFYEKMQSDKGSIPDRFSAQQFSDYHSELNMSSLELGDSALYFCASSTRERGGYTFGSGTRLTVV.

V and J are TRBV7-9 and TRBJ1-1, with 8 bases that match TRBD1. This CDR3 has 14 residues. Germline CDR1 is SEHNR and CDR2 is FQNEAQ (reference sequence). The V gene end was trimmed by 3 bases and the J gene end by 4 bases; junction bases not matched to a gene: 4. CDR3 region: CASSFYTGGTEAFF. CDR3 nucleotides: TGTGCCAGCAGCTTCTATACAGGGGGCACTGAAGCTTTCTTT.

The rearrangement uses TRBV3-1 (or the pseudogene TRBV3-2) and TRBJ1-6; 7 bases match TRBD1. Germline trimming cut 1 base from V and 9 bases from J; bases unmatched to any gene: 3. CDR3 length equals 14 residues. Per the germline V gene, CDR1 is LGHDT and CDR2 is YNNKEL (reference sequence). CDR3: CASSQGTGGSPLHF. CDR3 coding DNA: TGTGCCAGCAGCCAAGGGACAGGCGGTTCACCCCTCCACTTT.

This chain connects TRBV19 to TRBJ2-2, with D possibly matching TRBD2 (7 bases). The V gene's germline CDR1 is LNHDA and CDR2 SQIVND (reference sequence). V shed 2 bases and J shed 1 base, with 11 bases lying between them. The CDR3 has 16 residues. The CDR3 DNA sequence: TGTGCCAGTAGTATACGGGGGGCTGGGAACACCGGGGAGCTGTTTTTT. Translation: CASSIRGAGNTGELFF.

A note on this clone: The same CDR3 can be traced to other DNA sequences in this sample. The chain is built from TRBV6-5 and TRBJ1-1; D gene uncertain. CDR3 length equals 11 residues. The V end was cut by 8 bases, the J end by 1 base, with 5 bases between. Germline V CDR1 and CDR2: MNHEY, SVGAGI. CDR3 coding DNA: TGTGCCAGCCGTAGGAACACTGAAGCTTTCTTT. Protein: CASRRNTEAFF.

The table lists this clone with a count of one. The chain links TRBV30 to TRBJ1-2; no definite D call. V was trimmed by 7 bases and J by 2 bases, leaving 8 bases between them. The germline CDR1 and CDR2 sequences are GTSNPN and SVGIG (reference sequence). This CDR3 is 11 amino acids long. The CDR3 loop reads CAFTMNYGYTF. The CDR3 bases are TGTGCCTTTACCATGAACTATGGCTACACCTTC.

This chain uses TRBV29-1 with TRBJ1-4; D may be TRBD1 (5 bases). Per germline, CDR1 SQVTM and CDR2 ANQGSEA. V lost 5 bases and J lost 4, with 11 bases in between. The CDR3 runs 13 residues. This CDR3 reads CSVRRDLNEKLFF. The DNA for the CDR3 is TGCAGCGTTCGACGGGACCTTAATGAAAAACTGTTTTTT.

The chain employs TRBV29-1 and TRBJ1-2, with D perhaps TRBD1 (6 bases). The CDR3 extends over 11 amino acids. CDR1 is SQVTM, CDR2 ANQGSEA, per germline. V gave up 4 bases and J gave up 3 bases, with 6 bases separating them. The DNA of the CDR3 is TGCAGCGTTGGGACAGACTATGGCTACACCTTC. Amino acids: CSVGTDYGYTF.

This clone was observed a single time. The chain employs TRBV11-1 and TRBJ1-1; D uncertain. Trimming stripped 6 bases from V and 4 bases from J, with 15 bases between. The CDR3 totals 14 residues. CDR1 and CDR2 (germline): SGHAT, FQDESV (reference sequence). The CDR3 region is CASSIMALGTEAFF. CDR3 DNA: TGTGCCAGCAGTATAATGGCATTGGGCACTGAAGCTTTCTTT.

The chain combines TRBV20-1 with TRBJ2-1; no clear D gene. The CDR3 spans 15 residues. Germline values: CDR1 DFQATT, CDR2 SNEGSKA (reference sequence). Between the trimmed V and J ends, which lost 3 bases and 0 bases, there was a span of 12 bases. The CDR3 nucleotides read TGCAGTGCTAGTCGGGCGCGTAGCTCCTACAATGAGCAGTTCTTC. Translated: CSASRARSSYNEQFF.

J is TRBJ2-1 and V is TRBV28; D unclear. The CDR3 sequence is 15 residues long. V lost 5 bases and J 9 bases, leaving 20 bases between the germline ends. Per the germline V gene, CDR1 is MDHEN and CDR2 is SYDVKM. The CDR3 nucleotides are TGTGCCAGCAGTCCCGCCGGATCTACTACCGCTGAGCAGTTCTTC. This translates into CASSPAGSTTAEQFF.

The CDR3 loop reads CASSFPGQGAEAFF. CDR3 in DNA: TGCGCCAGCAGCTTCCCGGGACAGGGGGCTGAAGCTTTCTTT. V and J are TRBV5-1 and TRBJ1-1; 11 nucleotides align to TRBD1. There are 14 residues in the CDR3. Germline lookup yields CDR1 SGHRS and CDR2 YFSETQ. The trim removed 2 bases at V and 6 bases at J, leaving 3 bases unmatched. The entire variable domain, with the rest obtained from reference TRBV5-1 and TRBJ1-1, is as follows: KAGVTQTPRYLIKTRGQQVTLSCSPISGHRSVSWYQQTPGQGLQFLFEYFSETQRNKGNFPGRFSGRQFSNSRSEMNVSTLELGDSALYLCASSFPGQGAEAFFGQGTRLTVV.

As to this clone: The sample contains more than one DNA sequence encoding this CDR3. V usage is TRBV3-1 (or the pseudogene TRBV3-2) and J usage is TRBJ2-7, with unresolved D. This CDR3 contains 11 residues. The germline CDR1 and CDR2 sequences are LGHDT and YNNKEL (reference sequence). V lost 4 bases, J lost 4 bases, and 5 bases lay in between. The CDR3 DNA follows: TGTGCCAGCAGCCGCGGATACGAGCAGTACTTC. This translates into CASSRGYEQYF.

This rearrangement joins TRBV30 to TRBJ2-1; D is unclear. There are 11 residues in the CDR3. Germline V gives CDR1 GTSNPN, CDR2 SVGIG (reference sequence). V was pared by 3 bases and J by 7 bases, with 7 bases between. The DNA of the CDR3 is TGTGCCTGGAGGCGGTGGAATGAGCAGTTCTTC. The encoded protein is CAWRRWNEQFF.

The rearrangement uses TRBV7-9 and TRBJ1-6; 8 bases align to TRBD1. This CDR3 has 16 residues. The germline V gene has CDR1 SEHNR and CDR2 FQNEAQ (reference sequence). Unmatched junction bases numbered 5, after V lost 1 base and J lost 6 bases. The chain's CDR3 is CASSLGQGSLNSPLHF. In nucleotides, the CDR3 is TGTGCCAGCAGCTTAGGACAGGGGAGTCTTAATTCACCCCTCCACTTT.